These 15 T cell receptor beta chains were all obtained from the same sample, sequenced in a study of blood T cell repertoires in COVID-19. Sequenced by immunoSEQ multiplex PCR; TCRdb stores in-frame clones only, minus some. This sample has under 200,000 clones; more than 80% occur once, and the top ten carry 12%. The sequenced sample was PBMCs or T cells enriched from blood (not recorded which). The receptors originated from a man aged 45-60 years who had recovered from COVID-19.

The chain carries TRBV28 and TRBJ1-2; 8 bases fit TRBD1. J lost 2 bases, V lost 2 bases, and 7 bases had no gene match. The CDR3 has 16 amino acids. In germline, CDR1 is MDHEN, CDR2 SYDVKM. CDR3 sequence reads: CASSLAGQGQNYGYTF. The DNA of the CDR3 is TGTGCCAGCAGTTTAGCCGGACAGGGACAAAACTATGGCTACACCTTC.

This clone was picked up a small number of times. The chain links TRBV2 to TRBJ2-1, with D tentatively TRBD1 (6 bases). The V and J ends lost 3 bases and 0 bases respectively, with 6 bases between them. The CDR3 contains 14 residues. Germline CDR1 SNHLY, CDR2 FYNNEI. The CDR3 nucleotides are TGTGCCAGCAGTGAGGACAGCTCCTACAATGAGCAGTTCTTC. Amino acids: CASSEDSSYNEQFF.

The chain couples TRBV19 to TRBJ1-4; TRBD1 aligns across 7 bases. In germline, CDR1 is LNHDA, CDR2 SQIVND (reference sequence). With 7 bases clipped from V and 8 bases from J, the junction kept 13 bases outside the gene matches. There are 15 residues in the CDR3. Written as DNA, the CDR3 is TGTGCCAGTACCACAGGGGTGGGAGGAAGAGAAAAACTGTTTTTT. This gives the protein CASTTGVGGREKLFF.

V and J are TRBV24-1 and TRBJ2-5; 10 bases are a match to TRBD1. The V segment lost 3 bases and the J segment 4 bases; nucleotides outside the gene matches: 1. Looked up from germline, CDR1 is KGHDR and CDR2 is SFDVKD. The CDR3 consists of 14 residues. The CDR3 protein is CATSDRTGGETQYF. In DNA, the CDR3 is TGTGCCACCAGTGATCGGACAGGGGGAGAGACCCAGTACTTC.

The chain couples TRBV14 to TRBJ1-2, with 7 bases matching TRBD1. The germline CDR1 and CDR2 sequences are SGHDN and FVKESK. CDR3 length equals 16 residues. Germline trimming cut 0 bases from V and 3 bases from J; bases unmatched to any gene: 7. DNA of the CDR3: TGTGCCAGCAGCCAAGATTCGGACAGGAGGCACTATGGCTACACCTTC. It specifies CASSQDSDRRHYGYTF.

The rearrangement joins TRBV28 to TRBJ1-5; maybe TRBD1 (6 bases). This CDR3 contains 16 residues. The V end lost 8 bases, the J end lost 1 base, and 18 bases lay between the germline ends. CDR1 and CDR2 from the germline V gene are MDHEN and SYDVKM. CDR3 sequence (DNA): TGTGCCAGCGGTGTTCTCAGGACAGTAAGCAATCAGCCCCAGCATTTT. This encodes CASGVLRTVSNQPQHF.

The count of this clone is one. The chain uses TRBV28 and TRBJ2-7; 8 bases fit TRBD1. Unmatched junction bases numbered 3, after V lost 3 bases and J lost 2 bases. CDR1 MDHEN and CDR2 SYDVKM come from the germline V gene. This CDR3 contains 14 residues. This CDR3 is CASSFRGPPYEQYF. The CDR3 DNA reads as TGTGCCAGCAGTTTCAGGGGGCCCCCCTACGAGCAGTACTTC.

This chain connects TRBV29-1 to TRBJ1-3; D is undetermined. The CDR3 is 12 amino acids. V was pared by 4 bases and J by 9 bases, with 13 bases between. Germline V gives CDR1 SQVTM, CDR2 ANQGSEA. CDR3 protein: CSVGGATGTIYF. The DNA of the CDR3 is TGCAGCGTTGGAGGTGCAACGGGCACCATATATTTT.

On this clone: Other nucleotide sequences in the sample specify the same CDR3. The chain joins TRBV3-1 (or the pseudogene TRBV3-2) to TRBJ2-7, with no clear D. The V gene's germline CDR1 is LGHDT and CDR2 YNNKEL (reference sequence). The CDR3 contains 12 residues. The V gene lost 1 base and the J gene lost 6 bases, with 7 bases spanning the gap. The CDR3 loop is CASSQGGVEQYF. Here the CDR3 DNA reads TGTGCCAGCAGCCAAGGAGGAGTCGAGCAGTACTTC.

The chain is built from TRBV6-5 and TRBJ2-7; 13 bases align to TRBD2. After removal of 11 bases from V and 5 bases from J, the junction contained 6 bases not matched to a gene. The CDR3 contains 13 residues. CDR1 is MNHEY and CDR2 is SVGAGI in the germline V gene. CDR3 sequence reads: CAARTSGGNEQYF. CDR3 DNA sequence: TGTGCCGCCAGGACTAGCGGGGGAAACGAGCAGTACTTC.

The chain uses TRBV7-2 and TRBJ2-3, with D perhaps TRBD1 (5 bases). The CDR3 runs to 14 residues. V lost 5 bases, J lost 1 base, and 10 bases lay in between. Germline loops: CDR1 SGHTA, CDR2 FQGNSA. The CDR3 DNA sequence: TGTGCCAGCAGCCTTAGACAGCGCACAGATACGCAGTATTTT. Encoded protein: CASSLRQRTDTQYF.

The rearrangement joins TRBV19 to TRBJ1-1; D unresolved. The V gene's germline CDR1 is LNHDA and CDR2 SQIVND (reference sequence). Trimming pared 1 base from V and 5 bases from J, leaving 11 bases between. The CDR3 consists of 14 residues. The DNA for the CDR3 is TGTGCCAGTAGTATAGGTGAAGGGAGGACTGAAGCTTTCTTT. This gives the protein CASSIGEGRTEAFF.

The rearrangement uses TRBV20-1 and TRBJ1-6, with D maybe TRBD1 (6 bases). Trimming pared 3 bases from V and 0 bases from J, leaving 24 bases between. This CDR3 is built from 20 residues. CDR1 and CDR2 (germline): DFQATT, SNEGSKA (reference sequence). CDR3 loop: CSASTYSNRDINSYNSPLHF. The CDR3 DNA follows: TGCAGTGCTAGTACCTACTCAAACAGGGATATCAACTCCTATAATTCACCCCTCCACTTT.

This chain links TRBV7-9 with TRBJ2-5, with a tentative D call TRBD2 (7 bases). CDR1 is SEHNR, CDR2 FQNEAQ, per germline (reference sequence). The CDR3 spans 14 residues. V dropped 6 bases and J dropped 1 base, with 12 bases sitting between them. The CDR3 spells CASRGRDIQETQYF. The CDR3 DNA follows: TGTGCCAGCAGAGGGAGGGACATCCAAGAGACCCAGTACTTC.

The chain has TRBV3-1 (or the pseudogene TRBV3-2) and TRBJ1-6, with unresolved D. Germline CDR1 is LGHDT and CDR2 is YNNKEL (reference sequence). CDR3 length: 14 amino acids. Trimming stripped 0 bases from V and 14 bases from J, with 14 bases between. For the CDR3, the DNA is TGTGCCAGCAGCCAAGAGGAGGCAGTTCCGGCCCTCCACTTT. It encodes CASSQEEAVPALHF.